Below are 18 T cell receptor beta chains sequenced from a single sample in a study of cytomegalovirus exposure and HLA in healthy donors. The PCR employed 60 Vbeta primers together with 13 Jbeta primers. The table came from immunoSEQ multiplex PCR; TCRdb's copy has only in-frame clones and leaves some out. The sample holds 120,000 to 150,000 clones, 73% seen once. The sequencing sample was made of PBMCs. The receptors here all came from a woman between 40 and 55 years old in good health and CMV-seronegative.

This clone showed up just a few times. Here the CDR3 reads CASSHGLAGVSLSGELFF. The CDR3 coding sequence is TGCGCCAGCAGCCATGGACTAGCGGGGGTTTCTTTGTCGGGGGAGCTGTTTTTT. The chain employs TRBV5-1 and TRBJ2-2, with 13 bases that match TRBD2. The V gene's germline CDR1 is SGHRS and CDR2 YFSETQ. The CDR3 has 18 amino acids. The junction had 14 bases not matched to a gene; V was cut back by 4 bases and J by 8 bases.

The chain employs TRBV7-8 and TRBJ2-3; possibly TRBD1 for D (5 bases). The germline V gene has CDR1 SGHVS and CDR2 FQNEAQ. The CDR3 length is 13 residues. Trimming cost V 6 bases and J 6 bases, with 13 bases left between them. The CDR3 spells CASRPDSFDTQYF. As DNA, the CDR3 is TGTGCCAGCAGGCCAGACAGTTTCGATACGCAGTATTTT. The whole variable domain, remainder taken from reference TRBV7-8 and TRBJ2-3, is GAGVSQSPRYKVAKRGQDVALRCDPISGHVSLFWYQQALGQGPEFLTYFQNEAQLDKSGLPSDRFFAERPEGSVSTLKIQRTQQEDSAVYLCASRPDSFDTQYFGPGTRLTVL.

The chain is built from TRBV7-9 and TRBJ1-4; D is undetermined. This CDR3 region has 14 residues. Trimming stripped 4 bases from V and 9 bases from J, with 15 bases between. Germline CDR1 is SEHNR and CDR2 is FQNEAQ (reference sequence). The CDR3 reads CASSSSLLPQKLFF. The CDR3 DNA reads TGTGCCAGCAGCTCTTCCCTCCTCCCCCAAAAACTGTTTTTT.

The chain recombines TRBV5-1 with TRBJ2-5, with D possibly being TRBD2 (5 bases). Germline CDR1 reads SGHRS; CDR2 reads YFSETQ. The length of the CDR3 is 13 residues. V was clipped by 8 bases and J by 2 bases, with 13 bases between them. The DNA of the CDR3 is TGCGCCAGTCAACCTAGCACTCAAGAGACCCAGTACTTC. Translating gives CASQPSTQETQYF.

V and J are TRBV5-1 and TRBJ1-1; maybe TRBD1 (6 bases). The V gene lost 3 bases and the J gene lost 5 bases, with 17 bases spanning the gap. Germline loops: CDR1 SGHRS, CDR2 YFSETQ. The CDR3 contains 15 residues. The CDR3, as DNA: TGCGCCAGCAGCTCGTCAACAGGGAGGGGAACTGAAGCTTTCTTT. Protein product: CASSSSTGRGTEAFF.

This chain links TRBV19 with TRBJ1-1; 7 positions agree with TRBD1. CDR3 length equals 17 residues. Trimming took 8 bases from V and 1 from J; bases not matched to a gene: 16. Germline-derived CDR1 and CDR2 are LNHDA and SQIVND (reference sequence). The CDR3 region is CASPIGQVILKNTEAFF. CDR3 bases: TGTGCCAGTCCTATCGGACAGGTGATCTTAAAGAACACTGAAGCTTTCTTT.

The chain joins TRBV14 to TRBJ1-6, with D perhaps matching TRBD1 (5 bases). The CDR3 covers 17 residues. Trimming cost V 0 bases and J 3 bases, with 12 bases left between them. Germline V gene lookup returns CDR1 SGHDN and CDR2 FVKESK. CDR3 in amino acids: CASSQDQNRNYNSPLHF. CDR3 bases: TGTGCCAGCAGCCAAGACCAGAACAGGAACTATAATTCACCCCTCCACTTT.

V is TRBV27 and J is TRBJ2-5; TRBD1 aligns across 10 bases. The CDR3 has 14 amino acids. Germline-derived CDR1 and CDR2 are MNHEY and SMNVEV (reference sequence). J gave up 4 bases and V 8 bases, and 7 bases lay outside the gene matches. The CDR3 region has the DNA TGTGCCAGCCGCCCGGGACAGGGGCGAGAGACCCAGTACTTC. It codes for CASRPGQGRETQYF.

V usage is TRBV10-1 and J usage is TRBJ1-2; 7 bases are a match to TRBD1. CDR1 is WNHNN, CDR2 SYGVQD, per germline (reference sequence). The ends lost 6 bases at V and 1 base at J; junction bases unmatched: 11. The CDR3 is 16 amino acids. CDR3 sequence: CASRPAGTDINYGYTF. Here the CDR3 DNA reads TGCGCCAGCAGGCCTGCCGGGACAGACATTAACTATGGCTACACCTTC.

This clone appeared a few times. V is TRBV5-6 and J is TRBJ2-7; 12 bases line up with TRBD2. The CDR3 runs 18 residues. Losses at the gene ends were 1 base for V and 0 bases for J; bases not matched to a gene: 8. Germline loops: CDR1 SGHDT, CDR2 YYEEEE. The CDR3 sequence is CASSLTSGGRFSSYEQYF. The CDR3 nucleotides are TGTGCCAGCAGCTTGACTAGCGGGGGGCGATTCAGCTCCTACGAGCAGTACTTC.

Details on this clone: This same CDR3 is encoded by further DNA sequences in the sample. The rearrangement links TRBV5-4 to TRBJ1-1, with 8 bases lining up with TRBD1. Germline values: CDR1 SGHNT, CDR2 YYREEE (reference sequence). The V gene end was trimmed by 3 bases and the J gene end by 2 bases; junction bases not matched to a gene: 6. The CDR3 sequence is 15 residues long. The CDR3 reads CASSSRTGLNTEAFF. Here the CDR3 DNA reads TGTGCCAGCAGCTCTAGGACAGGGCTCAACACTGAAGCTTTCTTT.

J is TRBJ2-5 and V is TRBV28; D call uncertain. The length of the CDR3 is 15 residues. Germline values: CDR1 MDHEN, CDR2 SYDVKM. V dropped 6 bases and J dropped 0 bases, with 14 bases sitting between them. For the CDR3, the DNA is TGTGCCAGCAGGGTCATCAACCGGTACCAAGAGACCCAGTACTTC. Its protein product is CASRVINRYQETQYF.

The V and J genes are TRBV28 and TRBJ1-2; TRBD1 aligns across 11 bases. The CDR3 runs to 17 residues. The germline CDR1 and CDR2 sequences are MDHEN and SYDVKM. The V and J ends lost 4 bases and 3 bases, in that order; junction bases with no gene match: 10. This CDR3 is CASSSDRGRRVDYGYTF. As DNA, the CDR3 is TGTGCCAGCAGTTCGGACAGGGGGCGCCGGGTGGACTATGGCTACACCTTC.

A note on this clone: The germline gene is not matched at one end of the junction; a read error may be the cause. This rearrangement joins TRBV2 to TRBJ1-3; D is possibly TRBD1 (5 bases). This CDR3 is 15 amino acids long. CDR1 and CDR2 (germline): SNHLY, FYNNEI. The CDR3 nucleotides are TGTGCCAGCAGTATGACCGATGGGGCTGGAAACGCCATATATTTT. As protein: CASSMTDGAGNAIYF.

The V gene is TRBV4-1, the J gene TRBJ1-1, with D tentatively TRBD1 (5 bases). This CDR3 is 16 amino acids long. Germline assignment: CDR1 MGHRA and CDR2 YSYEKL. V lost 0 bases and J 3 bases, leaving 14 bases between the germline ends. The CDR3 spells CASSQDWGREDTEAFF. The CDR3 DNA is TGCGCCAGCAGCCAAGATTGGGGCAGGGAGGACACTGAAGCTTTCTTT.

CDR3 sequence (DNA): TGTGCCAGCAGGCTGACAGGGTTGAATAACGAGCAGTTCTTC. Translation gives CASRLTGLNNEQFF. This sequence joins TRBV28 and TRBJ2-1, with 7 bases identical to TRBD1. Germline lookup yields CDR1 MDHEN and CDR2 SYDVKM. The CDR3 contains 14 residues. Germline trimming cut 6 bases from V and 10 bases from J; bases unmatched to any gene: 12.

This rearrangement joins TRBV9 to TRBJ1-5, with 7 positions matching TRBD1. The CDR3 contains 15 residues. V dropped 3 bases and J dropped 4; count of bases not matched to a gene: 7. Germline lookup yields CDR1 SGDLS and CDR2 YYNGEE. CDR3 DNA: TGTGCCAGCAGCGCCTACGGACAGGTAAATCAGCCCCAGCATTTT. This sequence encodes CASSAYGQVNQPQHF. Full variable domain (missing parts from reference TRBV9 and TRBJ1-5): DSGVTQTPKHLITATGQRVTLRCSPRSGDLSVYWYQQSLDQGLQFLIQYYNGEERAKGNILERFSAQQFPDLHSELNLSSLELGDSALYFCASSAYGQVNQPQHFGDGTRLSIL.

The chain uses TRBV7-6 and TRBJ1-6; D is ambiguous. The CDR3 is made up of 15 amino acids. Germline lookup yields CDR1 SGHVS and CDR2 FNYEAQ. The V gene lost 3 bases and the J gene lost 5 bases, with 11 bases spanning the gap. The chain's CDR3 is CASSLAAPNNSPLHF. DNA of the CDR3: TGTGCCAGCAGCTTGGCCGCACCGAATAATTCACCCCTCCACTTT.